This section outlines one T cell receptor (beta chain) sequence together with its context. Its antigen is currently not known. Base qualities are not provided; no much larger clone lies one nucleotide away. This sample's treatment or condition label indicates: oral pan-JAK inhibitor, 5-10 mg twice daily. From alopecia areata patients, peripheral blood was collected along with lesional scalp punch biopsies. PBMCs were separated by density centrifugation and stained for CD3, CD4 and CD8, after which CD4+ and CD8+ T cells were sorted on a FACSAria. V is shortened by 2 bases, J by 7 bases, and the region joining them spans 14 bases. Based on the germline V gene, the CDR1 and CDR2 sequences are MGHDK and SYGVNS. The CDR3 runs 14 amino acids, cysteine and phenylalanine included. The read is trimmed to its CDR3 DNA, 42 bases read in frame from base 1. This sample is part of a study of CD8+ T cells in alopecia areata (dated by TCRdb to between 2018 and 2020). With respect to the entire study: Treated patients were enrolled in an open-label pilot trial of oral tofacitinib, 5 to 10 mg twice daily, for moderate-to-severe alopecia areata. Disease severity in treated patients was measured with the SALT score, which quantifies the percentage of affected scalp surface area. Human TCRbeta sequencing covered scalp tissue and sorted CD4+ and CD8+ peripheral blood T cells from patchy and totalis/universalis alopecia areata patients and healthy controls. Biopsies were taken from tofacitinib-treated patients at baseline and at 4 and 24 weeks of treatment, and a later scalp biopsy was taken in several of the tofacitinib-treated patients. TCRbeta CDR3 regions were amplified by immunoSEQ multiplex PCR using 35 Vbeta forward and 13 Jbeta reverse primers. The study used high-throughput TCRbeta sequencing to examine T cell clonal expansion in alopecia areata, in both the C3H/HeJ mouse model and human patients. Scalp clonality was compared across normal scalp (n=4), patchy alopecia areata scalp (n=8), and alopecia totalis/universalis scalp (n=8). The RNA source kit depended on sample type: the PAXgene miRNA kit for fixed scalp, the miRNeasy kit for PBMCs, and the RNeasy kit for mouse skin. Tofacitinib was administered for 6 to 18 months, and 6 months of follow-up off drug were then conducted to assess delayed response and recurrence. General study outcomes and caveats: Higher clonality and more expanded CD8+ clones were observed in lesional scalp than in normal scalp, particularly in alopecia totalis/universalis, a finding suggestive of antigenic drive. Tofacitinib significantly decreased scalp clonality and the number of expanded CD8+ clones among the top 100 scalp clones. Many expanded lesional clones persisted in scalp and blood during tofacitinib treatment, which may partly explain relapse after stopping treatment. Because the treated cohort was small and had just a single nonresponder, larger studies are needed to establish links between baseline CD8+ expansion and response. Compared with mice, TCR sequences shared between patients were less clear, possibly partly because of HLA diversity across the patient population. Unlike mouse skin, where gammadelta T cells dominate, normal human skin contains resident alphabeta T cells that get sequenced too, which complicates analysis of the scalp TCR repertoire.

The library was prepared using the immunoSEQ multiplex PCR assay. To provide template for TCR sequencing, every sample had RNA extracted and reverse transcribed into cDNA. First-strand cDNA was synthesized using SuperScript III with a 2:1 mix of oligo-dT and random hexamers. A synthetic immune receptor repertoire was used to gauge amplification bias, and whatever bias remained was removed computationally. For the original study's pipeline: Raw reads were preprocessed for error removal, and CDR3 was defined according to IMGT conventions as running from the conserved cysteine to phenylalanine. Clonality was computed by normalizing Shannon entropy by log2 of the number of productive unique TCRs and subtracting the result from 1. Scalp TCRbeta sequences were cross-referenced with sorted blood CD4 and CD8 repertoires so that the CD4 or CD8 identity of scalp clones could be inferred. The immuneACCESS repertoire file appears here via TCRdb, limited to in-frame rearrangements. These files lack a portion of the clones; in checked studies, under half of the deficit traces to unresolved V genes, and the cause of the others is not known. The D gene and trimming were derived from the DNA, and the V and J assignments and clone size from that table. This sample has 85,000 to 110,000 clones in its table, and approximately 84% of those were observed once. The ten largest clones take up roughly 10% of the sample.

The TCR was taken from a human donor with alopecia areata. Specimen: CD8+ T cells sorted from blood, collected at approximately week 34, from a patient treated with tofacitinib. Recombination connected TRBV25-1 to TRBJ1-2, with no confidently assigned D gene. The DNA sequence follows: TGTGCCAGCAGTGAAGGACTAGGAGGGATTGGCTACACCTTC. This encodes CASSEGLGGIGYTF.